This paragraph reports one T cell receptor (beta chain). Antigen specificity is unknown. The same CDR3 arises from other DNA sequences in this sample as well. This entry comes from a study of graft-versus-host responses after intestinal transplantation. Whole-study context: Each transplant was multivisceral, liver-intestinal, or isolated intestinal.

The ends were cut back, 4 bases at V and 1 base at J, with 9 bases in the middle. Germline V gene sequence: CDR1 MDHEN, CDR2 SYDVKM. The CDR3 consists of 14 residues. The data were produced by immunoSEQ multiplex PCR, yet TCRdb's version contains in-frame clones alone and is incomplete. The sample holds some 64,000 clones; more than 90% are singletons and the top ten take 1.7%. General study findings and limits: Marrow from the recipient contained GvH clones, some of which had appeared first in ileum or blood.

The sequence was collected from a human donor who was the organ donor for an intestinal transplant. J is TRBJ2-3 and V is TRBV28; D possibly corresponds to TRBD2 (7 bases). Sequenced material: unstimulated CD8+ T cells sorted from spleen or lymph node cells, taken before transplant. CDR3 region: CASSWGGRTDTQYF. For the CDR3, the DNA is TGTGCCAGCAGTTGGGGGGGCCGCACAGATACGCAGTATTTT.